This T cell receptor (beta chain) was captured in a study of CD8 T cells in Susac syndrome. Notes on the study in general: The authors acknowledged that the study's TCR sequencing and HLA analysis involved relatively few individuals.

With random hexamers, reverse transcription was performed on about 0.5 to 1 ug of RNA. The TCR beta CDR3 was amplified by immunoSEQ multiplex PCR across 54 Vbeta, 13 Jbeta. TCRdb re-analysed the immunoSEQ multiplex PCR reads in MiXCR, keeping a single row per CDR3 protein. Seen here are some 300,000 distinct CDR3 sequences, approximately 90% observed once, and the top ten hold around 0.18%. Worth noting for this clonotype: The target antigen is unknown.

V trimming: 4 bases; J trimming: 13 bases; junction bases outside the gene matches: 10. CDR3 length equals 14 residues. Germline V CDR1 and CDR2: SEHNR, FQNEAQ (reference sequence). Blood CD8+ and CD4+ T cells underwent high-throughput TCR beta sequencing. Both CD4+ and CD8+ T cells were negatively isolated, and TEMRA cells underwent FACS enrichment. Source material: CD8+ T cells from PBMCs. The TCR was taken from a human donor with multiple sclerosis. The chain employs TRBV7-9 and TRBJ2-1; 10 nucleotides line up with TRBD2. CDR3 DNA sequence: TGTGCCAGCAGCTCGGTGGCAGCGGGAGGGCCTCAGTTCTTC. Protein: CASSSVAAGGPQFF.